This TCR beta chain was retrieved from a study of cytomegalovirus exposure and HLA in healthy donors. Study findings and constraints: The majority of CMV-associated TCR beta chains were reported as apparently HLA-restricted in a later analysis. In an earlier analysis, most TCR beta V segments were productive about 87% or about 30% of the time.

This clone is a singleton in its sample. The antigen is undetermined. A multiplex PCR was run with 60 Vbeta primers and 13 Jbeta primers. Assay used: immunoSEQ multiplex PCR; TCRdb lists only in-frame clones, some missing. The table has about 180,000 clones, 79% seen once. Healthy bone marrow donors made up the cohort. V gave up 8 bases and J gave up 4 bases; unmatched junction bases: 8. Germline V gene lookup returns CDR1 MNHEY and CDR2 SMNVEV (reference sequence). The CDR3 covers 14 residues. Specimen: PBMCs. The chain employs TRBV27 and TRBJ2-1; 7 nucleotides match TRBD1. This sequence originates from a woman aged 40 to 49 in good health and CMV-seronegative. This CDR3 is CASLGQSGYNEQFF. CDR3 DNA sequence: TGTGCCAGCCTGGGACAGAGTGGTTACAATGAGCAGTTCTTC.